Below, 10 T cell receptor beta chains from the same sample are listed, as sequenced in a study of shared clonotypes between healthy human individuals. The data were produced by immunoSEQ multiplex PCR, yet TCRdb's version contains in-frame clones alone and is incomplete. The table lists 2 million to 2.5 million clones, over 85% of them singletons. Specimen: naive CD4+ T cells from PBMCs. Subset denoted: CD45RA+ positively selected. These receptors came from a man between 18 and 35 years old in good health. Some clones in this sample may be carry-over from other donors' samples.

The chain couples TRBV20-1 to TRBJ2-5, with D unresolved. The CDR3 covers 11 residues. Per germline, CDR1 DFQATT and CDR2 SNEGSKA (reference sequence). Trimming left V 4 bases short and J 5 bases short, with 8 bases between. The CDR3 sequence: CSANGWETQYF. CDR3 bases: TGCAGTGCTAATGGATGGGAGACCCAGTACTTC.

The CDR3 region has the DNA TGTGCCAGCAGCGTAGAGACTAGCGGGAGCTCCTACAATGAGCAGTTCTTC. It encodes CASSVETSGSSYNEQFF. The chain couples TRBV9 to TRBJ2-1; 12 bases agree with TRBD2. The ends lost 0 bases at V and 0 bases at J; junction bases unmatched: 1. The CDR3 length is 17 residues. Germline V gives CDR1 SGDLS, CDR2 YYNGEE.

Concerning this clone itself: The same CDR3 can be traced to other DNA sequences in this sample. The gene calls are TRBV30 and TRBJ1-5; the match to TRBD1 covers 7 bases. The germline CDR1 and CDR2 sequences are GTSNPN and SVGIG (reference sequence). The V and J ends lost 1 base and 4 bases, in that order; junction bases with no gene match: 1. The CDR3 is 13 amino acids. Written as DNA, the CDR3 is TGTGCCTGGAGTGGACAGGGAAATCAGCCCCAGCATTTT. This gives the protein CAWSGQGNQPQHF.

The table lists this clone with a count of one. CDR3 sequence (DNA): TGTGCCAGCAGTGACATCGTGGGGGCAGGGAAGCTGTTTTTT. The encoded protein is CASSDIVGAGKLFF. The chain employs TRBV6-4 and TRBJ2-2, with a weak D call TRBD1 (6 bases). Trimming removed 2 bases from V and 12 bases from J, with 16 bases in between. Germline V gives CDR1 MRHNA, CDR2 SNTAGT. The CDR3 is 14 amino acids.

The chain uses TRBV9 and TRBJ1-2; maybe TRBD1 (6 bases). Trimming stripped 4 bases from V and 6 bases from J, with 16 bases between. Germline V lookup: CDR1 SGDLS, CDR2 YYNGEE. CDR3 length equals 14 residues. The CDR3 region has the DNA TGTGCCAGCAGCCCGCTGGGGGGGGCAGATGGCTACACCTTC. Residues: CASSPLGGADGYTF.

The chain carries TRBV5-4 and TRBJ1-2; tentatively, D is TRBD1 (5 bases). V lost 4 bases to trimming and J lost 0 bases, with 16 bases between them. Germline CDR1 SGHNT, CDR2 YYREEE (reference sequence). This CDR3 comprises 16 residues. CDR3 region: CASSQGPGSTNYGYTF. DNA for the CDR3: TGTGCCAGCAGCCAAGGTCCAGGGAGTACTAACTATGGCTACACCTTC.

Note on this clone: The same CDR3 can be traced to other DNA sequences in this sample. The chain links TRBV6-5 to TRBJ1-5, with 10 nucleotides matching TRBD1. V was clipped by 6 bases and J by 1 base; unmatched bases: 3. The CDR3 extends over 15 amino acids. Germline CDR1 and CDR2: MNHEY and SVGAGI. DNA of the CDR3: TGTGCCAGCAGCCGGGACAGGGGAAGCAATCAGCCCCAGCATTTT. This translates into CASSRDRGSNQPQHF.

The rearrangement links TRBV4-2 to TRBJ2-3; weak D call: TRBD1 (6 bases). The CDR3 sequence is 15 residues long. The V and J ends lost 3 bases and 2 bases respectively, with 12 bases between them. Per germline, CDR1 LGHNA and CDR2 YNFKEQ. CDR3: CASSQSRDNTDTQYF. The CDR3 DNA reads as TGTGCCAGCAGCCAGTCCCGGGACAACACAGATACGCAGTATTTT.

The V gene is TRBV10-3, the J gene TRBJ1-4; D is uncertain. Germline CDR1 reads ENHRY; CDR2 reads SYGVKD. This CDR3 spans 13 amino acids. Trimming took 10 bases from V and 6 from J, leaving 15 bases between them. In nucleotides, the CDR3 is TGTGCCACCTCAGGAACCCGCCATGAAAAACTGTTTTTT. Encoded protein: CATSGTRHEKLFF.

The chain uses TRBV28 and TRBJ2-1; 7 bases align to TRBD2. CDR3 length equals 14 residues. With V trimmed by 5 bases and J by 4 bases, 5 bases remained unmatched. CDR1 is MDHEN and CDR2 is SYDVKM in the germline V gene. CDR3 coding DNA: TGTGCCAGCAGTCGTCCGGGGGGTTACAATGAGCAGTTCTTC. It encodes CASSRPGGYNEQFF.